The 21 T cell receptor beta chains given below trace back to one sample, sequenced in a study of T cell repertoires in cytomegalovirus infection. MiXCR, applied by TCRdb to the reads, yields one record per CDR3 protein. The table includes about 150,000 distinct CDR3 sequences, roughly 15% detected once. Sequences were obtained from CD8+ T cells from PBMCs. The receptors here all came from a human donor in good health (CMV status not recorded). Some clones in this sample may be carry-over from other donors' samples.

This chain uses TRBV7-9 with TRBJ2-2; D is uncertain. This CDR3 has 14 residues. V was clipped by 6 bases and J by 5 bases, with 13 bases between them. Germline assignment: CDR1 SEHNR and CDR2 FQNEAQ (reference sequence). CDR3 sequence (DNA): TGTGCCAGCAGAGACTCGGGCAGGACCGGGGAGCTGTTTTTT. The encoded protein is CASRDSGRTGELFF. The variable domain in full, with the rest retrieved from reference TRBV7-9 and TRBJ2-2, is DTGVSQNPRHKITKRGQNVTFRCDPISEHNRLYWYRQTLGQGPEFLTYFQNEAQLEKSRLLSDRFSAERPKGSFSTLEIQRTEQGDSAMYLCASRDSGRTGELFFGEGSRLTVL.

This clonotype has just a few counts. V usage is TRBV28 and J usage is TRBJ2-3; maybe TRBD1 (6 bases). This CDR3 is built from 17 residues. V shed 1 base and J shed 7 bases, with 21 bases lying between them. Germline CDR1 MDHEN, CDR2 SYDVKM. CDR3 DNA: TGTGCCAGCAGTTTATCGAAGGGGGACCGACCGGCGAATACGCAGTATTTT. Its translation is CASSLSKGDRPANTQYF.

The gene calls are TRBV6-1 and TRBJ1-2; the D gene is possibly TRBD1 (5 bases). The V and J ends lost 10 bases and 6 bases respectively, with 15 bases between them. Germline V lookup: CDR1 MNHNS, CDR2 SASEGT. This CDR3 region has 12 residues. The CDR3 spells CATGRGRNGYTF. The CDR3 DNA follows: TGTGCCACAGGTCGGGGACGCAATGGCTACACCTTC.

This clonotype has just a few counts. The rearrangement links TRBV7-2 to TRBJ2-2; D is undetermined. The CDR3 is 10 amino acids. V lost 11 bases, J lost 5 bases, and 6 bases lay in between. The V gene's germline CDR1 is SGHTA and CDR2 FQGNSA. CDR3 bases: TGTGCCGAGTTGACCGGGGAGCTGTTTTTT. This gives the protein CAELTGELFF.

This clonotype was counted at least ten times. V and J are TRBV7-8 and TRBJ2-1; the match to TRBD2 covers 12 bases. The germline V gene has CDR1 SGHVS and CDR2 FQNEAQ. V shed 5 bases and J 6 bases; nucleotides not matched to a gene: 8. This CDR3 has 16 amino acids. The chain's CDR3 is CASSPRTSGILNEQFF. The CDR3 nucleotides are TGTGCCAGCAGCCCTCGGACTAGCGGGATCCTCAATGAGCAGTTCTTC.

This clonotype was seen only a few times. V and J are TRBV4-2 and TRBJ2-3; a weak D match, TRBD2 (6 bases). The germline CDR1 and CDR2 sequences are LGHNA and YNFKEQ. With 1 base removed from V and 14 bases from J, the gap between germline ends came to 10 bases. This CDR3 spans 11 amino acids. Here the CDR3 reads CASSQGLVGYF. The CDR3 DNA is TGTGCCAGCAGCCAAGGACTAGTTGGGTATTTT.

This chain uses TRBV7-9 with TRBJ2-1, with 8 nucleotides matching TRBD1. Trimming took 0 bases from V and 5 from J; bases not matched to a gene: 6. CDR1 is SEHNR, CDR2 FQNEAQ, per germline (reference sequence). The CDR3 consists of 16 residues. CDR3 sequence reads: CASSLARGQVDNEQFF. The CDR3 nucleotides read TGTGCCAGCAGCTTAGCGCGGGGACAGGTGGACAATGAGCAGTTCTTC.

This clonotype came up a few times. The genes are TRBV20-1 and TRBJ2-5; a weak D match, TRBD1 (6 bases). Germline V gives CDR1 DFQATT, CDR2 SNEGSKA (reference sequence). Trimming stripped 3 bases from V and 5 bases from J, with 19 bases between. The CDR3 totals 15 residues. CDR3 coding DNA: TGCAGTGCTAGGTCCAGACAGGATCTAGGGGAGACCCAGTACTTC. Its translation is CSARSRQDLGETQYF.

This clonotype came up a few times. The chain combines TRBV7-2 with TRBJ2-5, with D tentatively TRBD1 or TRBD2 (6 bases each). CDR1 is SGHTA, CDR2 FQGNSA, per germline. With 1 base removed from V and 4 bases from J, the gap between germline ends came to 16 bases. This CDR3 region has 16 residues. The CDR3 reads CASSLGPPGAGETQYF. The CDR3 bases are TGTGCCAGCAGCTTAGGGCCCCCGGGGGCTGGAGAGACCCAGTACTTC.

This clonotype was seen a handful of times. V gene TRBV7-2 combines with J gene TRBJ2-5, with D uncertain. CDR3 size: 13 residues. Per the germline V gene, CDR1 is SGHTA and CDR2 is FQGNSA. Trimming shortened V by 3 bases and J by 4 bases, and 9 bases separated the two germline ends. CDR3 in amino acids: CASSLIRTETQYF. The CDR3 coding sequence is TGTGCCAGCAGCTTGATCAGGACAGAGACCCAGTACTTC.

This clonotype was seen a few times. The CDR3 region has the DNA TGTGCCACCAGCAGGAACCGGGACACCCTATCTGGGGCCAACGTCCTGACTTTC. It specifies CATSRNRDTLSGANVLTF. The V call is TRBV15, the J call TRBJ2-6, with D possibly matching TRBD1 (6 bases). V lost 3 bases and J lost 1, with 16 bases in between. Per germline, CDR1 LNHNV and CDR2 YYDKDF (reference sequence). This CDR3 is 18 amino acids long.

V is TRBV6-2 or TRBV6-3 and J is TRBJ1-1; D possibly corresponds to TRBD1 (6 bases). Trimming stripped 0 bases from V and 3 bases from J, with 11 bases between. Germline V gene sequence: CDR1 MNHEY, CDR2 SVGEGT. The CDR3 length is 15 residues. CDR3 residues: CASSYSGGLYTEAFF. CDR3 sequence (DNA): TGTGCCAGCAGTTACTCTGGGGGCCTCTACACTGAAGCTTTCTTT.

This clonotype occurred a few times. CDR3 coding DNA: TGTGCCAGCAGCACCCATACAGGGAAGTCGGACTACGAGCAGTACTTC. Protein: CASSTHTGKSDYEQYF. The J gene is TRBJ2-7, the V gene TRBV7-9, with D possibly matching TRBD1 (6 bases). The germline V gene has CDR1 SEHNR and CDR2 FQNEAQ (reference sequence). The CDR3 consists of 16 residues. V lost 5 bases, J lost 3 bases, and 20 bases lay in between.

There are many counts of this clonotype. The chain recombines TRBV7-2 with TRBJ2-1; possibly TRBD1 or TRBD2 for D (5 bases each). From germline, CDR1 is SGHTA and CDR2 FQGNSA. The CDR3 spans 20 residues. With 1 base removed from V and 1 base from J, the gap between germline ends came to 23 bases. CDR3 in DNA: TGTGCCAGCAGCTTAGATAGTCATGGGGGTTTTGAGAGGTCCTACAATGAGCAGTTCTTC. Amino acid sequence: CASSLDSHGGFERSYNEQFF.

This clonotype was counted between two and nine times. CDR3 region: CASSLPIREGIGNTIYF. The CDR3 nucleotides are TGTGCCAGCAGCTTACCGATACGGGAAGGAATTGGAAACACCATATATTTT. The J gene is TRBJ1-3, the V gene TRBV11-2; the D is unclear. The CDR3 sequence is 17 residues long. The germline V gene has CDR1 SGHAT and CDR2 FQNNGV. Deletions cut 2 bases from V and 3 bases from J, with 17 bases between. The full variable domain, completed using reference TRBV11-2 and TRBJ1-3, is EAGVAQSPRYKIIEKRQSVAFWCNPISGHATLYWYQQILGQGPKLLIQFQNNGVVDDSQLPKDRFSAERLKGVDSTLKIQPAKLEDSAVYLCASSLPIREGIGNTIYFGEGSWLTVV.

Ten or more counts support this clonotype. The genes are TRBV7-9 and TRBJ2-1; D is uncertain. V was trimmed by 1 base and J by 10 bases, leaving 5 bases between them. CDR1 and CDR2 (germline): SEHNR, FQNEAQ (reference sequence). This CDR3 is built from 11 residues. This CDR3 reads CASSLEWEQFF. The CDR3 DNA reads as TGTGCCAGCAGCTTAGAGTGGGAGCAGTTCTTC.

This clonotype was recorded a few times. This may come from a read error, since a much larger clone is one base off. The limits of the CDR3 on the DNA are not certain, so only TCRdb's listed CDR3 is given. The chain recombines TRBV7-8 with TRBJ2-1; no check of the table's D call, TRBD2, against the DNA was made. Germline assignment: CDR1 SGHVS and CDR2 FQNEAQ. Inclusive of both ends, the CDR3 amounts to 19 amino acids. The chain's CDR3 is CAGSFWPRPAGSRSNEQFF.

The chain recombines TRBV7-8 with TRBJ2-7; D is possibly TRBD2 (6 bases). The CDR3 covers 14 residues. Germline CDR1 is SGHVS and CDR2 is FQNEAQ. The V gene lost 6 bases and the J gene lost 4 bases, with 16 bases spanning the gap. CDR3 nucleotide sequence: TGTGCCAGCAGTATTAGACTAGTGGATTACGAGCAGTACTTC. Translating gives CASSIRLVDYEQYF.

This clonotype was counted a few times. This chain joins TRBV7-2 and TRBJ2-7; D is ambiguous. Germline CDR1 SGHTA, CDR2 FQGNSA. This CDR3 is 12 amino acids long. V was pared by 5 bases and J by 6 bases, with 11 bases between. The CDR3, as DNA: TGTGCCAGCAGCAAAGACACCCCCGAGCAGTACTTC. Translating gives CASSKDTPEQYF.

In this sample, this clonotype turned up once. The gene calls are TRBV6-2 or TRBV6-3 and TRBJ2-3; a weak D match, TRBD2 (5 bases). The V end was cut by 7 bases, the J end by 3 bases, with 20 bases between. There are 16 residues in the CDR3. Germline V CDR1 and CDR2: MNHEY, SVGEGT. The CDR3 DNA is TGTGCCAGCATGGGAGTGAGCGGCTTTTTAACAGATACGCAGTATTTT. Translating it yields CASMGVSGFLTDTQYF.

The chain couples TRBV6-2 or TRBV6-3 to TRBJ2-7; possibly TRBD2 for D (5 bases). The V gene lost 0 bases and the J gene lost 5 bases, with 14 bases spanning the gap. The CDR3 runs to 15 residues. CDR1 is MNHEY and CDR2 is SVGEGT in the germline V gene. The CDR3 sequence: CASSYSDEGGNEQYF. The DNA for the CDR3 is TGTGCCAGCAGTTACTCCGACGAGGGTGGGAACGAGCAGTACTTC.